The entry below gives a single T cell receptor beta chain sequence along with its context. Original data processing: Reference gene primer amplification gave estimated nucleated cell counts. Generated by immunoSEQ multiplex PCR, the TCRdb table keeps only in-frame clones and is missing some. From that table come the V and J calls and clone size; the DNA was used to work out D and trimming. This table holds a few hundred thousand clones, 80% to 90% found once. This CDR3 is built from 13 residues. V lost 2 bases and J lost 8, with 9 bases in between. Germline-derived CDR1 and CDR2 are LGHDT and YNNKEL (reference sequence). This specimen belongs to a study of blood T cell repertoires in COVID-19.

V usage is TRBV3-1 (or the pseudogene TRBV3-2) and J usage is TRBJ1-4, with D unresolved. Sequenced material: PBMCs or T cells enriched from blood (not recorded which). This sequence was found in a man under 40 with acute COVID-19. CDR3 protein: CASSQLSGEKLFF. The DNA for the CDR3 is TGTGCCAGCAGCCAACTATCGGGGGAAAAACTGTTTTTT.